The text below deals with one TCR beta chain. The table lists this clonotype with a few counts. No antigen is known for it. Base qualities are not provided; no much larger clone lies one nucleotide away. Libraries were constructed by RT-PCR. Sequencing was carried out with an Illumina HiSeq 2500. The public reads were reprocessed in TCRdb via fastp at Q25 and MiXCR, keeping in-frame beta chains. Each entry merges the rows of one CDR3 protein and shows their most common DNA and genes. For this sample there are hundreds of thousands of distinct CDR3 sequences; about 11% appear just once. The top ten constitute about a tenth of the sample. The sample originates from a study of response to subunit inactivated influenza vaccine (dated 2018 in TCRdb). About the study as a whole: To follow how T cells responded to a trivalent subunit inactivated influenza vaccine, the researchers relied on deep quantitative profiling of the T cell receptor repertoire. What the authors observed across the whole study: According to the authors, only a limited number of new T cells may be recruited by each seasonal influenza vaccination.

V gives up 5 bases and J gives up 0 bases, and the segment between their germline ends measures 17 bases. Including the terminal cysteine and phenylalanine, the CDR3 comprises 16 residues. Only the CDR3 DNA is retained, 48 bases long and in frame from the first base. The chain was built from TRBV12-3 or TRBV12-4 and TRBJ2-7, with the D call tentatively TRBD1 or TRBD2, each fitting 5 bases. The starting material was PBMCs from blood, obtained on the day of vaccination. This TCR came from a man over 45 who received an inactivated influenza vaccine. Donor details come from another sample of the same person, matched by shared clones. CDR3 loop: CASSLTPGRSSYEQYF. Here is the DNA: TGTGCCAGCAGTCTCACTCCGGGACGGAGCTCCTACGAGCAGTACTTC.